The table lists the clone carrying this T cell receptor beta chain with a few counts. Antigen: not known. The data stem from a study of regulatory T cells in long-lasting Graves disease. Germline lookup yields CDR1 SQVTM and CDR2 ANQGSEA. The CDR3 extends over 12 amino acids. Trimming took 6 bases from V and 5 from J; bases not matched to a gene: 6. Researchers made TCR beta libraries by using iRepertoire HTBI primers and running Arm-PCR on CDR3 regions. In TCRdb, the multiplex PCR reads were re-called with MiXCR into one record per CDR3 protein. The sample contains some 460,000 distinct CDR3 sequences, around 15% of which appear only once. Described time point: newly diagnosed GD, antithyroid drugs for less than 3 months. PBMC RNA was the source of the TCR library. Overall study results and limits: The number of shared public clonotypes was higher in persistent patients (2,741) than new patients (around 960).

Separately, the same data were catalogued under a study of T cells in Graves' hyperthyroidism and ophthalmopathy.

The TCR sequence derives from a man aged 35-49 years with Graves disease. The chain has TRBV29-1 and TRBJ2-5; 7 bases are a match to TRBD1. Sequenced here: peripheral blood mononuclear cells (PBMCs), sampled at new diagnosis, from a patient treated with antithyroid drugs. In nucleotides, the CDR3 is TGCAGCGTCTGGGGACAGCAGGAGACCCAGTACTTC. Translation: CSVWGQQETQYF.